Each of the 10 T cell receptor beta chains below was sequenced from the same sample in a study of CD8+ T cells in alopecia areata. The treatment here: oral pan-JAK inhibitor, 5-10 mg twice daily. RNA extraction was followed by reverse transcription into cDNA, which acted as the sequencing template. Libraries were prepared by immunoSEQ multiplex PCR; TCRdb keeps only in-frame clonotypes and omits some of them. The repertoire holds 200,000 or so clones, nearly 60% seen once, with roughly 5.8% in the top ten. The material was CD4+ T cells sorted from blood, obtained at week 24, from a patient treated with tofacitinib. Receptors were obtained from a human donor with alopecia areata.

In its sample, this clone was seen a few times. The chain recombines TRBV2 with TRBJ2-3; D gene unclear. Germline V gene sequence: CDR1 SNHLY, CDR2 FYNNEI. V lost 7 bases to trimming and J lost 1 base, with 9 bases between them. This CDR3 region has 13 residues. The CDR3 region is CASKGLGTDTQYF. The CDR3 DNA is TGTGCCAGCAAAGGTCTAGGCACAGATACGCAGTATTTT.

The chain carries TRBV25-1 and TRBJ2-5; 12 positions agree with TRBD2. CDR1 MGHDK and CDR2 SYGVNS come from the germline V gene. J lost 2 bases, V lost 6 bases, and 7 bases had no gene match. The CDR3 runs 16 residues. CDR3: CASRRTSGTSQETQYF. The CDR3 nucleotides read TGTGCCAGCAGAAGGACTAGCGGGACGTCTCAAGAGACCCAGTACTTC.

The count of this clone is one. J is TRBJ2-6 and V is TRBV2, with D uncertain. Trimming took 6 bases from V and 8 from J, leaving 5 bases between them. Germline CDR1 is SNHLY and CDR2 is FYNNEI. CDR3 length equals 11 residues. For the CDR3, the DNA is TGTGCCAGCAGCCCGCCCAACGTCCTGACTTTC. Encoded protein: CASSPPNVLTF.

The genes are TRBV14 and TRBJ2-3; D is uncertain. The V gene lost 4 bases and the J gene lost 6 bases, with 8 bases spanning the gap. This CDR3 spans 12 amino acids. Germline V gene data show CDR1 as SGHDN and CDR2 as FVKESK. Here the CDR3 DNA reads TGTGCCAGCAGCCGGGTCTTCGATACGCAGTATTTT. Protein sequence: CASSRVFDTQYF. The full variable domain, completed using reference TRBV14 and TRBJ2-3, is EAGVTQFPSHSVIEKGQTVTLRCDPISGHDNLYWYRRVMGKEIKFLLHFVKESKQDESGMPNNRFLAERTGGTYSTLKVQPAELEDSGVYFCASSRVFDTQYFGPGTRLTVL.

This chain connects TRBV4-2 to TRBJ2-5; TRBD1 or TRBD2 may be the D gene (5 bases each). With 0 bases removed from V and 3 bases from J, the gap between germline ends came to 11 bases. The CDR3 has 15 residues. CDR1 is LGHNA and CDR2 is YNFKEQ in the germline V gene. CDR3 DNA: TGTGCCAGCAGCCAAGATGGGACCACAAAAGAGACCCAGTACTTC. It specifies CASSQDGTTKETQYF.

On this clone itself: Other nucleotide sequences from this sample produce the same CDR3. This sequence joins TRBV5-1 and TRBJ2-3, with 8 positions matching TRBD1. Germline V gene sequence: CDR1 SGHRS, CDR2 YFSETQ. There are 14 residues in the CDR3. Germline trimming cut 3 bases from V and 2 bases from J; bases unmatched to any gene: 2. The CDR3 coding sequence is TGCGCCAGCAGCTCGGACAGGGCCACAGATACGCAGTATTTT. Protein sequence: CASSSDRATDTQYF.

J is TRBJ2-6 and V is TRBV7-2; D is uncertain. The V gene lost 4 bases and the J gene lost 0 bases, with 16 bases spanning the gap. The CDR3 covers 18 residues. Germline CDR1 reads SGHTA; CDR2 reads FQGNSA. This chain's CDR3 is CASSSSILVSSGANVLTF. CDR3 bases: TGTGCCAGCAGCTCCAGTATTTTAGTCAGCTCTGGGGCCAACGTCCTGACTTTC.

The V and J genes are TRBV6-6 and TRBJ2-7, with 8 bases lining up with TRBD1. This CDR3 comprises 13 residues. In germline, CDR1 is MNHNY, CDR2 SVGAGI (reference sequence). V lost 0 bases, J lost 6 bases, and 1 base stayed unmatched. The CDR3 DNA reads TGTGCCAGCAGTTACTCGACAGGGGTCGAGCAGTACTTC. Translation gives CASSYSTGVEQYF.

This sequence joins TRBV11-1 and TRBJ2-3, with D unresolved. V lost 4 bases, J lost 2 bases, and 10 bases lay in between. The germline gives CDR1 SGHAT, CDR2 FQDESV (reference sequence). The CDR3 runs 14 residues. CDR3 in amino acids: CASSSRSNTDTQYF. Here the CDR3 DNA reads TGTGCCAGCAGCTCCAGGTCGAACACAGATACGCAGTATTTT.

This clone has only a few counts. V usage is TRBV30 and J usage is TRBJ1-1, with a tentative D call TRBD1 (5 bases). Looked up from germline, CDR1 is GTSNPN and CDR2 is SVGIG (reference sequence). The CDR3 has 12 residues. V gave up 2 bases and J gave up 7 bases, with 11 bases separating them. CDR3 loop: CAWSSGVGEAFF. Here the CDR3 DNA reads TGTGCCTGGAGTTCGGGGGTTGGTGAAGCTTTCTTT.